The text below deals with one T cell receptor (beta chain). These data come from a study of blood T cell repertoires in COVID-19. Study overall: Acute and convalescent COVID-19 samples came from the United States, Italy and Spain. The analysed material was cDNA or gDNA that came from T cells, B-cell-depleted T cells, or PBMCs.

Authors' processing steps: Estimation of nucleated cell counts relied on the amplification of reference gene primers. Profiled with immunoSEQ multiplex PCR; TCRdb holds only in-frame clones, not every one. Clonal size and the V and J genes are those of that table, whereas D and trimming came from the DNA. The table records over 60,000 clones, roughly 89% of them present only once. Germline CDR1 and CDR2: SGHDT and YYEEEE. The CDR3 has 18 residues. The germline V and J ends were trimmed by 5 bases and 4 bases, with 25 bases remaining between them. Sequencing was done on a sample of peripheral blood. The sequence was collected from a man aged 50 or older with acute or convalescent COVID-19. The J gene is TRBJ2-1, the V gene TRBV5-6, with D perhaps matching TRBD1 (6 bases). CDR3 protein: CASRMGFGTGLIYNEQFF. DNA of the CDR3: TGTGCCAGCAGGATGGGTTTTGGTACAGGGTTAATATACAATGAGCAGTTCTTC.